Detailed here is one T cell receptor beta chain. Which antigen it targets is not known. Base qualities are missing; no much larger clone stands one base away. TCR cDNA was made using 5'RACE template switching, a step that added a universal primer site and unique molecular identifiers. Priming of cDNA synthesis was performed from both the TCR alpha and TCR beta constant segments. Two PCR steps were used to amplify libraries, with sample barcodes and sequencing adapters being added in the second step. Sequencing of the libraries was done on either Illumina HiSeq 2500 (2x100 bp) or NovaSeq (2x150 bp). On the study's bioinformatics: Demultiplexing of reads and collapsing into UMI consensus sequences were performed with MIGEC, and V(D)J alignment was carried out with MiXCR. Using edgeR on replicate PBMC samples, clonotypes were called vaccine-responding if FDR was below 0.01 and the log2 fold change was above 5 up to day 15. Each bulk clonotype was labeled CD4 or CD8 based on which sequenced repertoire, CD4 or CD8, contained the clonotype at higher abundance. Clones were called with MiXCR by TCRdb after fastp trimmed the public reads at Q25, and only in-frame beta chains were retained. Each CDR3 protein appears once, grouped with its most common genes and DNA. The V and J calls reflect TCRdb's pipeline rather than the authors' work. The table for this sample lists a few hundred thousand distinct CDR3 sequences; around 16% of them were counted only once. Roughly a sixth of the sample comes from the top ten.

The CDR3 measures 15 amino acids from cysteine to phenylalanine. The retained sequence is limited to the CDR3, 45 bases, with the frame set at the first base. The germline V gene supplies CDR1 MNHNS and CDR2 SASEGT. V drops 6 bases and J drops 4 bases, leaving 18 bases in between. The source of the sample is a study of T cells after yellow fever vaccination (dated by TCRdb to about 2019). With regard to the full study: The SMART-Seq v4 Ultra Low Input RNA kit was used to prepare libraries from fractions with low cell numbers. To track T-cell clones before and after primary and booster YFV17D yellow fever vaccination, bulk TCR alpha and beta repertoires were sequenced longitudinally. Two healthy male donors, one aged 18 to 30 and one aged 30 to 40 years, were included in the cohort. Blood was collected at multiple timepoints before and after primary and secondary immunization, and bulk PBMC replicates and cell subsets were isolated. Results and caveats for the whole study, not just this receptor: A small fraction of clonotypes appeared in both the CD4 and CD8 compartments, likely as a result of convergent recombination. The secondary T-cell response was weaker than the primary response but faster, peaking on day 5 instead of day 15. The study included only two donors, which limits how far the findings can be generalized. Computational filtering was required because FACS-sorted repertoires could contain abundant contaminating clonotypes from the bulk population. After the booster, most clones that had expanded after primary vaccination were detected again (around 96% of CD4 and around 88% of CD8), suggesting broad maintenance of memory.

Explained via the paper, the treatment or condition label denotes: live attenuated yellow fever vaccine strain. At each blood-draw timepoint, two biological replicates of bulk PBMCs were obtained. A standard Ficoll-Paque protocol was used to isolate PBMCs from peripheral blood. RNA was extracted with TriZol from bulk PBMCs, CD4 and CD8 fractions, and dextramer-positive and dextramer-negative fractions. Recombination connected TRBV6-1 to TRBJ1-1; no D segment can be confidently identified. The TCR comes from a young man who received the YFV17D yellow fever vaccine. Specimen: PBMCs, collected around 5 days after the first yellow fever vaccination. In nucleotides, the sequence is TGTGCCAGCAGAGGAAGAGGAGGGCTGGGCACTGAAGCTTTCTTT. This encodes CASRGRGGLGTEAFF.